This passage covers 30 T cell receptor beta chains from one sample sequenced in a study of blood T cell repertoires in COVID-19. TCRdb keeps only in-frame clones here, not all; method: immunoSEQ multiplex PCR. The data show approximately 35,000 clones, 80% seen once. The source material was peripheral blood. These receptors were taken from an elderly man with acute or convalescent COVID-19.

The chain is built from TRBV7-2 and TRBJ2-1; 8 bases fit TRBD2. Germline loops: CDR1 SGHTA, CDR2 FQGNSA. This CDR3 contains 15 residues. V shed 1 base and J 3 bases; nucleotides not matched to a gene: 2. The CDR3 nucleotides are TGTGCCAGCAGCTTAGGACTAGCGTACTACAATGAGCAGTTCTTC. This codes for CASSLGLAYYNEQFF.

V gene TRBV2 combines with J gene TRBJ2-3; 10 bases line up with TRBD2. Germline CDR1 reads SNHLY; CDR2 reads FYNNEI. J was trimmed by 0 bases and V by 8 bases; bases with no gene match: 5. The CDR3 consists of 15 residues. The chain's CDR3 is CASRGLAFSTDTQYF. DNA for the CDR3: TGTGCCAGCCGGGGACTAGCGTTTAGCACAGATACGCAGTATTTT.

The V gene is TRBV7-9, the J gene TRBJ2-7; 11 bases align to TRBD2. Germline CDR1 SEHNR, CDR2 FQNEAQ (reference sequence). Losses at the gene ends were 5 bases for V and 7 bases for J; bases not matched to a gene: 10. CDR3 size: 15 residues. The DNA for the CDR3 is TGTGCCAGCAGCCAACCACTAGCGGGAGTGGAAGAGCAGTACTTC. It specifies CASSQPLAGVEEQYF.

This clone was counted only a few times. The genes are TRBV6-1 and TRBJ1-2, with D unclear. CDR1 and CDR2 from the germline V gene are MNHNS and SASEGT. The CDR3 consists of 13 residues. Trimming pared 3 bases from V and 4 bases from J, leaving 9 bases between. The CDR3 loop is CASSESSPYGYTF. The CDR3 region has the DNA TGTGCCAGCAGTGAGAGTTCTCCCTATGGCTACACCTTC.

CDR3: CASSAGGTTDTQYF. The DNA of the CDR3 is TGTGCCAGCAGCGCGGGGGGCACCACAGATACGCAGTATTTT. This rearrangement joins TRBV6-5 to TRBJ2-3, with TRBD2 identical over 8 bases. This CDR3 region has 14 residues. V was pared by 6 bases and J by 2 bases, with 4 bases of the junction left unmatched. Germline values: CDR1 MNHEY, CDR2 SVGAGI.

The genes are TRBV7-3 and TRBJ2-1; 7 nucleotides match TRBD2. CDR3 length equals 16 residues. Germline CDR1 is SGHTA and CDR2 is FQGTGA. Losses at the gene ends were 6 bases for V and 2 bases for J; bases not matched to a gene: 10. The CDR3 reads CASSQRAGVAYNEQFF. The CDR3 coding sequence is TGTGCCAGCAGTCAAAGGGCGGGAGTTGCCTACAATGAGCAGTTCTTC.

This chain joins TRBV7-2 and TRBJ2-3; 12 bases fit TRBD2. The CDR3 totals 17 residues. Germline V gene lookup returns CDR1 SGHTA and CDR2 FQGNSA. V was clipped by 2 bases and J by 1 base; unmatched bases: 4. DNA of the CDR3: TGTGCCAGCAGCTTAACTAGCGGGAGGCCGCGCACAGATACGCAGTATTTT. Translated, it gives CASSLTSGRPRTDTQYF.

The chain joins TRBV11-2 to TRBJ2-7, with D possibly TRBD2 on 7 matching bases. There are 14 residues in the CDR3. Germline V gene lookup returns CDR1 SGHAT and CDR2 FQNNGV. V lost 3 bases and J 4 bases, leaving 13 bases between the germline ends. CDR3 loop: CASSFGGGPYEQYF. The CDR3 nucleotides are TGTGCCAGCAGCTTTGGGGGGGGGCCGTACGAGCAGTACTTC.

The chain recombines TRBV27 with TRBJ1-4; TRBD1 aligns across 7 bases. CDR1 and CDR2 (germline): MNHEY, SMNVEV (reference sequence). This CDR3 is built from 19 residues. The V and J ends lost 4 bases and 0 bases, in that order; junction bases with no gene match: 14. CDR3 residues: CASSSRQGAHRATNEKLFF. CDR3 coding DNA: TGTGCCAGCAGTTCGAGACAGGGTGCGCATAGGGCAACTAATGAAAAACTGTTTTTT. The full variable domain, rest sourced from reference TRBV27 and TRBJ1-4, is EAQVTQNPRYLITVTGKKLTVTCSQNMNHEYMSWYRQDPGLGLRQIYYSMNVEVTDKGDVPEGYKVSRKEKRNFPLILESPSPNQTSLYFCASSSRQGAHRATNEKLFFGSGTQLSVL.

CDR3 bases: TGTGCCAGCAGCCCGGACAGGGGGCGCTTCGGGATTCAGTACTTC. Residues: CASSPDRGRFGIQYF. The V and J genes are TRBV7-2 and TRBJ2-4; 11 bases match TRBD1. CDR1 SGHTA and CDR2 FQGNSA come from the germline V gene. The CDR3 is 15 amino acids. J gave up 10 bases and V 5 bases, and 10 bases lay outside the gene matches.

Here the CDR3 reads CASSVPTGEEQYF. In nucleotides, the CDR3 is TGTGCCAGTAGTGTTCCGACAGGAGAGGAGCAGTACTTC. The chain recombines TRBV19 with TRBJ2-7; a possible D gene is TRBD1 (6 bases). The CDR3 has 13 amino acids. Germline V CDR1 and CDR2: LNHDA, SQIVND (reference sequence). The V end was cut by 5 bases, the J end by 7 bases, with 15 bases between.

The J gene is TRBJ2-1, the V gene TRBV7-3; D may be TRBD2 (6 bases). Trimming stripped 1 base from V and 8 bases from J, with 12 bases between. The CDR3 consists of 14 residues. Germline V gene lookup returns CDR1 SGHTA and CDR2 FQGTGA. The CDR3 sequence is CASSLIGGRDEQFF. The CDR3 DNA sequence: TGTGCCAGCAGCTTAATTGGGGGGAGAGATGAGCAGTTCTTC.

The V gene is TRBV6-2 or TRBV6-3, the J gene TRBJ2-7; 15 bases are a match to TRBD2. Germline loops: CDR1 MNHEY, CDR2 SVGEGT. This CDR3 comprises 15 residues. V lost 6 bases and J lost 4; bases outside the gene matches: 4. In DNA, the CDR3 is TGTGCCAGCAGCACCGGGACTAGCGGGGGGTACGAGCAGTACTTC. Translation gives CASSTGTSGGYEQYF.

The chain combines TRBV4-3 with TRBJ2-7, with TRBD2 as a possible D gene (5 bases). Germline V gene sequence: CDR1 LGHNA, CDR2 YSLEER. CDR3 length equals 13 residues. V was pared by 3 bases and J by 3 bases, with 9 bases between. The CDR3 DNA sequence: TGCGCCAGCAGCCAGCAAGGAGGCTACGAGCAGTACTTC. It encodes CASSQQGGYEQYF.

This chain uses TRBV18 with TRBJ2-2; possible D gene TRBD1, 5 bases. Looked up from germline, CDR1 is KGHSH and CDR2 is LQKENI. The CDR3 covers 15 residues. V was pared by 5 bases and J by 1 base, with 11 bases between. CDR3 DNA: TGTGCCAGCTCAAGAGGACACCAGAACACCGGGGAGCTGTTTTTT. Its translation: CASSRGHQNTGELFF. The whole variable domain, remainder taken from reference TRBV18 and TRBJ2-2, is NAGVMQNPRHLVRRRGQEARLRCSPMKGHSHVYWYRQLPEEGLKFMVYLQKENIIDESGMPKERFSAEFPKEGPSILRIQQVVRGDSAAYFCASSRGHQNTGELFFGEGSRLTVL.

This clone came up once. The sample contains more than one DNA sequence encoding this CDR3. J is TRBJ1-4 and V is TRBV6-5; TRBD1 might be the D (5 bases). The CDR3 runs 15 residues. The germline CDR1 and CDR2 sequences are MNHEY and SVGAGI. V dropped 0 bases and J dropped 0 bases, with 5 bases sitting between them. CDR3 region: CASSYSTATNEKLFF. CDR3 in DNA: TGTGCCAGCAGTTACTCGACAGCAACTAATGAAAAACTGTTTTTT.

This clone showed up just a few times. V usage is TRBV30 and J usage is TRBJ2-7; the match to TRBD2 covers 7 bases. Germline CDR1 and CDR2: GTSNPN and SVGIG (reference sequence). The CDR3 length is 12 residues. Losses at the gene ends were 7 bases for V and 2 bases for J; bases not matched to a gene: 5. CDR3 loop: CAYSGGAYEQYF. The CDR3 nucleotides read TGTGCCTATTCGGGGGGAGCCTACGAGCAGTACTTC.

The CDR3 sequence is CASSQDKPGRGPWETQYF. The CDR3 DNA reads as TGTGCCAGCAGCCAAGACAAGCCGGGGAGGGGCCCTTGGGAGACCCAGTACTTC. The genes are TRBV14 and TRBJ2-5, with TRBD2 identical over 7 bases. Germline assignment: CDR1 SGHDN and CDR2 FVKESK. The V gene end was trimmed by 0 bases and the J gene end by 5 bases; junction bases not matched to a gene: 15. This CDR3 has 18 residues.

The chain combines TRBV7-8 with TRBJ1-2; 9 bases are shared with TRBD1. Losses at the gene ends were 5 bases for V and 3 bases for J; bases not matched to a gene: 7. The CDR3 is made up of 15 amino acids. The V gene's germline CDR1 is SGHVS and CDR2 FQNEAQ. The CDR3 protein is CASSKDRGIYYGYTF. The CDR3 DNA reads TGTGCCAGCAGCAAAGACAGGGGGATCTACTATGGCTACACCTTC.

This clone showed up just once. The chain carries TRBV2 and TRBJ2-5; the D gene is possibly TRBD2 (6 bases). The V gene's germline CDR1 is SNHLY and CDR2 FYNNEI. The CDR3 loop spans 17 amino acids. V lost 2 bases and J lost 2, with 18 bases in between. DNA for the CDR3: TGTGCCAGCAGTGAACTCCAGGCCGGAGGGCCACAAGAGACCCAGTACTTC. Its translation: CASSELQAGGPQETQYF.

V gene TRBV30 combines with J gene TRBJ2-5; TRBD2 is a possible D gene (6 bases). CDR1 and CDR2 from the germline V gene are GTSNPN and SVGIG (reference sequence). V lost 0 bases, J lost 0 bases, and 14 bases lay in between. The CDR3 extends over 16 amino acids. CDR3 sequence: CAWSVRWGVDQETQYF. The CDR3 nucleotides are TGTGCCTGGAGTGTACGGTGGGGGGTGGACCAAGAGACCCAGTACTTC.

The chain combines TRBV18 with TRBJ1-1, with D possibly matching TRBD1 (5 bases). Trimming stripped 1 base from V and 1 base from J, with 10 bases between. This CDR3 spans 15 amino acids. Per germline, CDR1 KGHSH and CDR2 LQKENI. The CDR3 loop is CASSPRADTNTEAFF. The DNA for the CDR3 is TGTGCCAGCTCACCACGTGCGGACACGAACACTGAAGCTTTCTTT.

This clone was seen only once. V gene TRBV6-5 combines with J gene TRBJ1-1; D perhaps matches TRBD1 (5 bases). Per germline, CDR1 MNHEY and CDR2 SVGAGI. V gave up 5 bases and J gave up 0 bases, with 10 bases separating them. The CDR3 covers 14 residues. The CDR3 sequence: CASSLDSMNTEAFF. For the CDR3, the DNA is TGTGCCAGCAGTCTCGACAGTATGAACACTGAAGCTTTCTTT.

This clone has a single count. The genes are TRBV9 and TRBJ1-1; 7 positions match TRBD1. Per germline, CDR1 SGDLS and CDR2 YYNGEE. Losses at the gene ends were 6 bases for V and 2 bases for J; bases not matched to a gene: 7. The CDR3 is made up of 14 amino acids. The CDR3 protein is CASNQQGRNTEAFF. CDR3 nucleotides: TGTGCCAGCAACCAACAGGGGAGAAACACTGAAGCTTTCTTT.

The DNA of the CDR3 is TGTGCCAGCTGTAGGACAGTGCGGTCAGATACGCAGTATTTT. It codes for CASCRTVRSDTQYF. The chain employs TRBV2 and TRBJ2-3; D is possibly TRBD1 (6 bases). CDR1 is SNHLY and CDR2 is FYNNEI in the germline V gene. This CDR3 region has 14 residues. V gave up 8 bases and J gave up 4 bases, with 16 bases separating them.

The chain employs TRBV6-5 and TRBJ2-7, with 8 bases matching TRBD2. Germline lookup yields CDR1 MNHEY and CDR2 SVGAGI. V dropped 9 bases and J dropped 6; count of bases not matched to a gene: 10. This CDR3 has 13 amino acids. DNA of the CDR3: TGTGCCAGTCGACCCCCCGGGGGGGCCGAGCAGTACTTC. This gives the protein CASRPPGGAEQYF.

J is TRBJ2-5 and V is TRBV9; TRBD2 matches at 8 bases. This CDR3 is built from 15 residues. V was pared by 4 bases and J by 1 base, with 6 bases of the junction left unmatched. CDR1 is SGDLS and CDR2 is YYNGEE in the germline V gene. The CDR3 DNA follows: TGTGCCAGCAGCCCCCGACTAGCGCCCCAAGAGACCCAGTACTTC. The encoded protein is CASSPRLAPQETQYF.

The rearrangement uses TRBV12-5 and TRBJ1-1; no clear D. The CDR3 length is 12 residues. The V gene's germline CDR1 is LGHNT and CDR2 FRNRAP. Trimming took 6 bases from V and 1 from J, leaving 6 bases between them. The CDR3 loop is CASGLRNTEAFF. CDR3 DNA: TGTGCTAGTGGCCTTAGGAACACTGAAGCTTTCTTT.

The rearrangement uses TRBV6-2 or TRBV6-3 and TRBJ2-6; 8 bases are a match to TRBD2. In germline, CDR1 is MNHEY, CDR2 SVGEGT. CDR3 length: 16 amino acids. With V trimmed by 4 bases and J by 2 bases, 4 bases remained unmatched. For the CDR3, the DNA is TGTGCCAGCAGTTCCGGGACTAGGGCTGGGGCCAACGTCCTGACTTTC. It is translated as CASSSGTRAGANVLTF.

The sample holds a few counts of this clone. For the CDR3, the DNA is TGCAGCGTCCGGACAGGGAATGGCAATCAGCCCCAGCATTTT. Protein product: CSVRTGNGNQPQHF. The rearrangement links TRBV29-1 to TRBJ1-5; 8 bases line up with TRBD1. The germline CDR1 and CDR2 sequences are SQVTM and ANQGSEA. CDR3 length equals 14 residues. The V segment lost 6 bases and the J segment 2 bases; nucleotides outside the gene matches: 6.